This T cell receptor (beta chain) was found in a study of shared clonotypes between healthy human individuals. This CDR3 is 14 amino acids long. Germline-derived CDR1 and CDR2 are MDHEN and SYDVKM. V gave up 10 bases and J gave up 2 bases; unmatched junction bases: 8. Naive CD8 isolation took CD45RO-negative cells positively selected for CCR7 and excluded terminally differentiated effector memory CD45RA+ cells. Data came from immunoSEQ multiplex PCR; TCRdb stores just in-frame clones and leaves some out. The sample comprises 500,000 to 700,000 clones, 85% to 95% of which are singletons, and over 0.095% rests with the top ten.

This chain uses TRBV28 with TRBJ1-5, with 7 nucleotides matching TRBD1. This clonotype was sampled from a woman aged 25 to 39 in good health. Source material: naive CD8+ T cells sorted from blood. The chain's CDR3 is CATTGGGGNQPQHF. The CDR3 nucleotides read TGTGCCACTACGGGAGGGGGCGGCAATCAGCCCCAGCATTTT.